One sample yielded the 23 T cell receptor beta chains listed below, sequenced in a study of siplizumab effects on memory and regulatory T cells. TCRdb's copy holds only in-frame clones and misses some; the assay was immunoSEQ multiplex PCR. The table lists several thousand clones, just over 60% of them singletons. The sequencing input was effector memory CD8+ T cells sorted from blood. Subset specified: unstimulated CD8+ effector memory T cells. The receptors were sampled from a human donor in good health.

The V call is TRBV6-1, the J call TRBJ2-2; maybe TRBD2 (6 bases). The CDR3 is 12 amino acids. From germline, CDR1 is MNHNS and CDR2 SASEGT. Trimming cost V 7 bases and J 8 bases, with 11 bases left between them. CDR3 sequence (DNA): TGTGCCAGCACCGGCGGGGCAGGGGAGCTGTTTTTT. Translated, it gives CASTGGAGELFF.

The rearrangement uses TRBV4-1 and TRBJ1-1; D might be TRBD1 (5 bases). V gave up 4 bases and J gave up 7 bases, with 10 bases separating them. This CDR3 has 12 residues. Germline CDR1 MGHRA, CDR2 YSYEKL. In nucleotides, the CDR3 is TGCGCCAGCAGCCCGGGGCAGGGTGAAGCTTTCTTT. It specifies CASSPGQGEAFF.

The chain couples TRBV5-4 to TRBJ2-7, with 10 positions matching TRBD1. CDR3 length: 16 amino acids. The junction had 10 bases not matched to a gene; V was cut back by 4 bases and J by 3 bases. Germline lookup yields CDR1 SGHNT and CDR2 YYREEE (reference sequence). The CDR3 DNA is TGTGCCAGCAGCCAAGAGGGGACAGGGGCGTTCTACGAGCAGTACTTC. Translation: CASSQEGTGAFYEQYF.

The rearrangement uses TRBV6-4 and TRBJ2-7; 9 positions match TRBD2. Germline-derived CDR1 and CDR2 are MRHNA and SNTAGT. There are 15 residues in the CDR3. V shed 3 bases and J 3 bases; nucleotides not matched to a gene: 6. The DNA for the CDR3 is TGTGCCAGCAGTGAGGGTAGCGGGGGAAACTACGAGCAGTACTTC. Protein sequence: CASSEGSGGNYEQYF.

The chain is built from TRBV6-1 and TRBJ1-1; 7 bases agree with TRBD1. The CDR3 runs to 15 residues. CDR1 is MNHNS, CDR2 SASEGT, per germline. Trimming removed 0 bases from V and 6 bases from J; junction bases left unmatched: 7. CDR3 in amino acids: CASSEAEAGGAEAFF. The CDR3 DNA reads as TGTGCCAGCAGTGAAGCTGAGGCAGGGGGAGCTGAAGCTTTCTTT.

V usage is TRBV30 and J usage is TRBJ1-2; D is ambiguous. Trimming removed 6 bases at V and 0 bases at J, with 8 bases between. Germline-derived CDR1 and CDR2 are GTSNPN and SVGIG (reference sequence). This CDR3 region has 12 residues. The CDR3 is CACLNSNYGYTF. In DNA, the CDR3 is TGTGCCTGCCTGAACTCTAACTATGGCTACACCTTC.

The chain links TRBV6-4 to TRBJ2-3, with TRBD2 matching 8 bases. The CDR3 has 15 amino acids. The junction had 3 bases not matched to a gene; V was cut back by 0 bases and J by 4 bases. Germline CDR1 and CDR2: MRHNA and SNTAGT. The CDR3 protein is CASSDSIAGPDTQYF. The CDR3 DNA is TGTGCCAGCAGTGACTCGATAGCGGGGCCAGATACGCAGTATTTT.

This clone came up a few times. The chain couples TRBV7-8 to TRBJ2-5; D is uncertain. CDR3 length: 14 residues. Trimming took 3 bases from V and 0 from J, leaving 8 bases between them. The germline CDR1 and CDR2 sequences are SGHVS and FQNEAQ. Here the CDR3 DNA reads TGTGCCAGCAGCTTCAAGGCCTACCAAGAGACCCAGTACTTC. Its protein is CASSFKAYQETQYF.

The V gene is TRBV6-1, the J gene TRBJ2-1; tentatively, D is TRBD1 or TRBD2 (5 bases each). The CDR3 consists of 14 residues. Germline V gene data show CDR1 as MNHNS and CDR2 as SASEGT. V gave up 8 bases and J gave up 0 bases, with 11 bases separating them. The CDR3 reads CASGTSSSYNEQFF. The CDR3 DNA reads as TGTGCCAGCGGGACCAGCAGCTCCTACAATGAGCAGTTCTTC.

This clone has more than one count but fewer than ten. This chain links TRBV6-6 with TRBJ2-3, with 9 bases lining up with TRBD2. The CDR3 length is 16 residues. V shed 2 bases and J 2 bases; nucleotides not matched to a gene: 5. CDR1 and CDR2 from the germline V gene are MNHNY and SVGAGI (reference sequence). In DNA form, the CDR3 reads TGTGCCAGCAGTTACGCTGCGGGGGGGCCCACAGATACGCAGTATTTT. The encoded protein is CASSYAAGGPTDTQYF.

This sequence joins TRBV6-5 and TRBJ2-5, with D possibly matching TRBD2 (6 bases). This CDR3 region has 14 residues. Trimming shortened V by 5 bases and J by 5 bases, and 15 bases separated the two germline ends. Looked up from germline, CDR1 is MNHEY and CDR2 is SVGAGI. CDR3 nucleotide sequence: TGTGCCAGCAGTGTTTTGGGGACTGGGGAGACCCAGTACTTC. This gives the protein CASSVLGTGETQYF.

J is TRBJ2-1 and V is TRBV7-9; 12 bases line up with TRBD2. The CDR3 contains 17 residues. Per germline, CDR1 SEHNR and CDR2 FQNEAQ (reference sequence). J gave up 5 bases and V 5 bases, and 10 bases lay outside the gene matches. The CDR3 DNA reads as TGTGCCAGCAGCACTCGACTAGCGGGGGACCTAAACAATGAGCAGTTCTTC. Protein product: CASSTRLAGDLNNEQFF.

This chain joins TRBV4-1 and TRBJ2-2, with TRBD1 matching 8 bases. This CDR3 is 17 amino acids long. Germline-derived CDR1 and CDR2 are MGHRA and YSYEKL. Trimming removed 4 bases from V and 2 bases from J; junction bases left unmatched: 9. The CDR3 DNA reads as TGCGCCAGCAGCCCAGGAGCGGACAGGGTTAACACCGGGGAGCTGTTTTTT. As protein: CASSPGADRVNTGELFF.

The V call is TRBV4-1, the J call TRBJ2-7, with a weak D call TRBD1 (6 bases). Trimming took off 5 bases at V and 3 bases at J, with 17 bases between the two ends. This CDR3 has 15 residues. CDR1 is MGHRA, CDR2 YSYEKL, per germline. The CDR3 coding sequence is TGCGCCAGCAGCACACGACAGGAGTACGGCTACGAGCAGTACTTC. As protein: CASSTRQEYGYEQYF.

The genes are TRBV5-1 and TRBJ2-5; D may match TRBD1 or TRBD2 (5 bases each). V lost 0 bases to trimming and J lost 4 bases, with 13 bases between them. Germline V lookup: CDR1 SGHRS, CDR2 YFSETQ. The CDR3 totals 15 residues. CDR3 bases: TGCGCCAGCAGCTTGGGGGCAGGGACGGGAGAGACCCAGTACTTC. Translation gives CASSLGAGTGETQYF.

DNA for the CDR3: TGTGCCAGCAGTTATAGGTCGGACGGCTCTAACTATGGCTACACCTTC. Translating it yields CASSYRSDGSNYGYTF. The chain joins TRBV6-6 to TRBJ1-2; D call uncertain. Germline V CDR1 and CDR2: MNHNY, SVGAGI (reference sequence). The CDR3 is made up of 16 amino acids. Trimming removed 3 bases at V and 0 bases at J, with 14 bases between.

The V call is TRBV6-1, the J call TRBJ2-1; TRBD1 or TRBD2 may be the D gene (5 bases each). The CDR3 has 15 residues. Trimming took 2 bases from V and 12 from J, leaving 20 bases between them. Germline-derived CDR1 and CDR2 are MNHNS and SASEGT. Written as DNA, the CDR3 is TGTGCCAGCAGTGAACCGGGACCTCCACTAATGAGGCAGTTCTTC. Encoded protein: CASSEPGPPLMRQFF.

J is TRBJ2-3 and V is TRBV6-4; D uncertain. Germline V gene sequence: CDR1 MRHNA, CDR2 SNTAGT. V gave up 0 bases and J gave up 3 bases, with 4 bases separating them. The length of the CDR3 is 13 residues. CDR3 in DNA: TGTGCCAGCAGTGACTCGACTACAGATACGCAGTATTTT. Translation gives CASSDSTTDTQYF.

A single count supports this clone. The rearrangement joins TRBV6-4 to TRBJ2-1; either TRBD1 or TRBD2 may fit D (7 bases each). The length of the CDR3 is 15 residues. CDR1 is MRHNA, CDR2 SNTAGT, per germline. The germline V and J ends were trimmed by 2 bases and 7 bases, with 15 bases remaining between them. CDR3 DNA: TGTGCCAGCAGTGACCAGGGGGGGGTCACAAATGAGCAGTTCTTC. This encodes CASSDQGGVTNEQFF.

This clone is medium-sized in the sample. The chain combines TRBV13 with TRBJ2-7, with TRBD2 matching over 10 bases. The V gene's germline CDR1 is PRHDT and CDR2 FYEKMQ (reference sequence). This CDR3 region has 16 residues. V shed 4 bases, J shed 2 bases, and the junction held 8 bases outside the gene matches. This CDR3 reads CASSYGLAENPYEQYF. In DNA form, the CDR3 reads TGTGCCAGCAGCTACGGACTAGCGGAAAACCCCTACGAGCAGTACTTC.

V is TRBV2 and J is TRBJ2-1; D is possibly TRBD2 (6 bases). Trimming removed 9 bases from V and 3 bases from J, with 18 bases in between. The germline V gene encodes CDR1 SNHLY and CDR2 FYNNEI. This CDR3 region has 15 residues. The CDR3 coding sequence is TGTGCCAGAAGCCATAAGGGACTGGGCTACAATGAGCAGTTCTTC. Translation: CARSHKGLGYNEQFF.

Details on this clone: Within the sample, other DNA sequences also encode this same CDR3. This chain uses TRBV4-2 with TRBJ2-3; D unresolved. V lost 4 bases to trimming and J lost 0 bases, with 5 bases between them. The CDR3 consists of 13 residues. CDR1 LGHNA and CDR2 YNFKEQ come from the germline V gene. CDR3 bases: TGTGCCAGCAGCCTGACTAGCACAGATACGCAGTATTTT. This encodes CASSLTSTDTQYF.

The rearrangement uses TRBV9 and TRBJ2-3; 9 nucleotides match TRBD2. The V and J ends lost 4 bases and 8 bases, in that order; junction bases with no gene match: 8. The CDR3 is 14 residues long. CDR1 is SGDLS, CDR2 YYNGEE, per germline. CDR3 loop: CASSPLAGGGTQYF. The CDR3 region has the DNA TGTGCCAGCAGCCCCCTTGCGGGAGGGGGTACGCAGTATTTT.